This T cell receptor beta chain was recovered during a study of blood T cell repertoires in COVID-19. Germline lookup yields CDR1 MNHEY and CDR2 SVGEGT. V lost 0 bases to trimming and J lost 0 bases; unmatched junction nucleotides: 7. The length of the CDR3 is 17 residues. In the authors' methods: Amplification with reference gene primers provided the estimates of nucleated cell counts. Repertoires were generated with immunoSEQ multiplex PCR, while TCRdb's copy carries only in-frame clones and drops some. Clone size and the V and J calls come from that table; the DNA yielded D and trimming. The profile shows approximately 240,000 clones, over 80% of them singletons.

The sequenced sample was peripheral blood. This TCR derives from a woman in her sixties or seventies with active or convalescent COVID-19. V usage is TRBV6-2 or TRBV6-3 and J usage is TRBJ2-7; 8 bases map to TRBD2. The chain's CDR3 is CASSYSWIAGTSYEQYF. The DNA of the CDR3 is TGTGCCAGCAGTTACTCTTGGATAGCGGGAACCTCCTACGAGCAGTACTTC.